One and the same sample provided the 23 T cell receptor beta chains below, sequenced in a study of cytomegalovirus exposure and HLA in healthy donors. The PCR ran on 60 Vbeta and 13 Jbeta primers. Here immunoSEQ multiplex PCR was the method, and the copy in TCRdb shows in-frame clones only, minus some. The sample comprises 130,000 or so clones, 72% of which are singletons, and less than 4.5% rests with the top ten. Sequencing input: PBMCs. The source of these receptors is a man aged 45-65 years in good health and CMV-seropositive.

CDR3 residues: CASSSGGDYGYTF. The CDR3 DNA reads TGCGCCAGCAGCTCGGGGGGCGACTATGGCTACACCTTC. The chain has TRBV5-1 and TRBJ1-2; a weak D match, TRBD1 (6 bases). Trimming took off 3 bases at V and 3 bases at J, with 9 bases between the two ends. CDR1 is SGHRS, CDR2 YFSETQ, per germline. The CDR3 sequence is 13 residues long.

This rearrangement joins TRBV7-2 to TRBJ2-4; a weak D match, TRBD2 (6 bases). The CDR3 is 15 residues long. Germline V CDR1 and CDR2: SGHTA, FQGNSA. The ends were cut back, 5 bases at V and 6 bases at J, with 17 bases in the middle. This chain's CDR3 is CASSPPRRGTNIQYF. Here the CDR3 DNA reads TGTGCCAGCAGCCCACCCCGGAGGGGAACAAACATTCAGTACTTC.

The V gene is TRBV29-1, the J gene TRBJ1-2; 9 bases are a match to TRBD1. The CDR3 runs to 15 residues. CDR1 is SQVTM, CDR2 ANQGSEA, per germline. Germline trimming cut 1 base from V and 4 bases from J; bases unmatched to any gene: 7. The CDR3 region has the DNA TGCAGCGTTGAAGGTCGGGACAGGGATCTCTATGGCTACACCTTC. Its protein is CSVEGRDRDLYGYTF.

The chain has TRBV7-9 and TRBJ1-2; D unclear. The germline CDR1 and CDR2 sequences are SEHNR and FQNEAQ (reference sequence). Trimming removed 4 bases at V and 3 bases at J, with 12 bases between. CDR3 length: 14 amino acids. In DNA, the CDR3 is TGTGCCAGCAGCTACGGTAACACAGACTATGGCTACACCTTC. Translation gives CASSYGNTDYGYTF.

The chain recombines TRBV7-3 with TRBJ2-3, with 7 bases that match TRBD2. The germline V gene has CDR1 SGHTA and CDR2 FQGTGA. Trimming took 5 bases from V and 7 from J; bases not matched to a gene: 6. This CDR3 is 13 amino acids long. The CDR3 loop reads CASSPAGLNTQYF. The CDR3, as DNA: TGTGCCAGCAGCCCGGCGGGACTAAATACGCAGTATTTT.

In nucleotides, the CDR3 is TGCAGCGTTGCCTCCCTGGAGGGAGCAGTTGGCGAGCAGTACTTC. Protein: CSVASLEGAVGEQYF. The chain joins TRBV29-1 to TRBJ2-7; tentatively, D is TRBD2 (6 bases). The V end lost 4 bases, the J end lost 6 bases, and 22 bases lay between the germline ends. The CDR3 totals 15 residues. Germline lookup yields CDR1 SQVTM and CDR2 ANQGSEA.

The CDR3 DNA sequence: TGTGCCAGCAGCTTAGGGGCCAGGGGGCAGAAAGGGAGCTCCTACGAGCAGTACTTC. Amino acid sequence: CASSLGARGQKGSSYEQYF. The chain recombines TRBV7-6 with TRBJ2-7, with 8 nucleotides matching TRBD1. Trimming removed 1 base from V and 0 bases from J; junction bases left unmatched: 14. This CDR3 is built from 19 residues. Germline V gene sequence: CDR1 SGHVS, CDR2 FNYEAQ.

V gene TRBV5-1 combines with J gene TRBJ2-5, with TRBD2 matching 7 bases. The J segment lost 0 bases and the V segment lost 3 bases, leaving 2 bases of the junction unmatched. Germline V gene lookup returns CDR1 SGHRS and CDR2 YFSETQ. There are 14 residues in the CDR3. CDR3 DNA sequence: TGCGCCAGCAGCTATCTAGCGGACCAAGAGACCCAGTACTTC. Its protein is CASSYLADQETQYF.

DNA of the CDR3: TGTGCCAGCAGCCCCGGTTCTTACAGCTCCTACAATGAGCAGTTCTTC. Amino acid sequence: CASSPGSYSSYNEQFF. The chain couples TRBV27 to TRBJ2-1; D call uncertain. Looked up from germline, CDR1 is MNHEY and CDR2 is SMNVEV (reference sequence). Trimming pared 6 bases from V and 0 bases from J, leaving 15 bases between. The CDR3 runs to 16 residues.

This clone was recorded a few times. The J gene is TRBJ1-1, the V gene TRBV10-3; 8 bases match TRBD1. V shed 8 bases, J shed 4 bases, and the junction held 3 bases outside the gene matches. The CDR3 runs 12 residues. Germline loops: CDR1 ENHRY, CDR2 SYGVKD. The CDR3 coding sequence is TGTGCCATCGGACAGGGAGGCACTGAAGCTTTCTTT. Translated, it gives CAIGQGGTEAFF.

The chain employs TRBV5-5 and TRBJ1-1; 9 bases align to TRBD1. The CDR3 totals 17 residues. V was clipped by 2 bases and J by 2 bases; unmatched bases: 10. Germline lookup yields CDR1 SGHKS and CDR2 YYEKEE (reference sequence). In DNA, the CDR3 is TGTGCCAGCAGCTTTCTGGGCCAGGACAGGGGAAACACTGAAGCTTTCTTT. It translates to CASSFLGQDRGNTEAFF. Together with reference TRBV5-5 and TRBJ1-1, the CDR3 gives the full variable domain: DAGVTQSPTHLIKTRGQQVTLRCSPISGHKSVSWYQQVLGQGPQFIFQYYEKEERGRGNFPDRFSARQFPNYSSELNVNALLLGDSALYLCASSFLGQDRGNTEAFFGQGTRLTVV.

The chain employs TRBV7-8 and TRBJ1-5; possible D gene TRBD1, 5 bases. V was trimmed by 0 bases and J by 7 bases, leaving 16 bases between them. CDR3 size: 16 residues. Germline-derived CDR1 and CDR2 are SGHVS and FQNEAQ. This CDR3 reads CASSLARVQGSQPQHF. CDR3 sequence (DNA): TGTGCCAGCAGCTTAGCCCGAGTCCAGGGCTCGCAGCCCCAGCATTTT.

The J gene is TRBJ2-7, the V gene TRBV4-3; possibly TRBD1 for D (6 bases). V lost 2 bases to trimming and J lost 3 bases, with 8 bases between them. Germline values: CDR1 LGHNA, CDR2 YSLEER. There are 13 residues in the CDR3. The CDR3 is CASSQTDSYEQYF. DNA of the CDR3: TGCGCCAGCAGCCAAACGGACAGCTACGAGCAGTACTTC.

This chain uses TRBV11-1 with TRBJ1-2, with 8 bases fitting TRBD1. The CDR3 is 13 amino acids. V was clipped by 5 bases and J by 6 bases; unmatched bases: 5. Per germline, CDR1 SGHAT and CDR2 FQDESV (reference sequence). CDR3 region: CASSPRQGNGYTF. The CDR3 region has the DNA TGTGCCAGCAGCCCCCGACAGGGGAATGGCTACACCTTC.

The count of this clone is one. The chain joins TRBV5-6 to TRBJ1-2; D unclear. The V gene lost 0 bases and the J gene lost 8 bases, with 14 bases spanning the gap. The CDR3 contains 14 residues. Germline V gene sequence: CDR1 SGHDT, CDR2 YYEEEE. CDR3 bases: TGTGCCAGCAGCTTGGCGGGATTCCCTAAAGGCTACACCTTC. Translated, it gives CASSLAGFPKGYTF.

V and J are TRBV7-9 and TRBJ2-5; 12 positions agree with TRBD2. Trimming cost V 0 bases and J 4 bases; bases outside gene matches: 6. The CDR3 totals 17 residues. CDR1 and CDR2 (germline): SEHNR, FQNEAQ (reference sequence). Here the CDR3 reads CASSLAETSGSGETQYF. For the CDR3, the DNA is TGTGCCAGCAGCTTAGCCGAGACTAGCGGGAGTGGAGAGACCCAGTACTTC.

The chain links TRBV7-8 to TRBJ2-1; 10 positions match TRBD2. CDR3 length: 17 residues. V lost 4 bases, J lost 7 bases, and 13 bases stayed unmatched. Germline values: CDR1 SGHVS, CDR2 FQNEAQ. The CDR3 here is CASSSLERGGSLNEQFF. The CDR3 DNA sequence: TGTGCCAGCAGCTCCCTGGAGCGGGGGGGCTCTTTAAATGAGCAGTTCTTC.

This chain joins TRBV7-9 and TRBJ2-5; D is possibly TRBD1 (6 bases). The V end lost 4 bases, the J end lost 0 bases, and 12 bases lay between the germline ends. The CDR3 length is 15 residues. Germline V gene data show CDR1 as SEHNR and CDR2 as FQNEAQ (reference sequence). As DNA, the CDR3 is TGTGCCAGCAGCTCAGGAGACAGGTACCAAGAGACCCAGTACTTC. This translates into CASSSGDRYQETQYF.

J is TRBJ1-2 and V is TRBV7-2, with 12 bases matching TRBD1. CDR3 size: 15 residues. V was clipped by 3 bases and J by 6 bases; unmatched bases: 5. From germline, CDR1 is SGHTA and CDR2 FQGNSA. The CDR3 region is CASSFKGQGADGYTF. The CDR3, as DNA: TGTGCCAGCAGCTTTAAGGGACAGGGGGCGGATGGCTACACCTTC.

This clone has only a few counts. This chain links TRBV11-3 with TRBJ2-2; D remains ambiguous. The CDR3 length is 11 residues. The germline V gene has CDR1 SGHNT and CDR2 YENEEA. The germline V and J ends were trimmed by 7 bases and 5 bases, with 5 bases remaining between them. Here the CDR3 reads CASTQTGELFF. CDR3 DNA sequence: TGTGCCAGCACCCAGACCGGGGAGCTGTTTTTT.

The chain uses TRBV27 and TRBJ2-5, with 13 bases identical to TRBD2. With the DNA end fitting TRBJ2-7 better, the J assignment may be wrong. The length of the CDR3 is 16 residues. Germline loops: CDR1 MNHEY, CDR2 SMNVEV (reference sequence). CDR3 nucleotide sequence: TGTGCCAGCAGTGACCATGGACTAGCGGGAGCCTACGAGCAGTACTTC. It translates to CASSDHGLAGAYEQYF.

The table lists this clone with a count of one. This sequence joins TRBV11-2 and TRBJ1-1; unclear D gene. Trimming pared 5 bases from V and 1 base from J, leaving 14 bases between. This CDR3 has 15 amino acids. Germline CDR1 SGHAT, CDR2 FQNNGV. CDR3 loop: CASSPRPGSNTEAFF. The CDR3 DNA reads TGTGCCAGCAGCCCAAGGCCGGGGTCGAACACTGAAGCTTTCTTT.

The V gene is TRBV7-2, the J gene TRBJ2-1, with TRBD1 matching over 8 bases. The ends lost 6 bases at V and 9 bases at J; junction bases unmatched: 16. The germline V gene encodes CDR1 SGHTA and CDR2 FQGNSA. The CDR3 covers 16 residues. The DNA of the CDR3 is TGTGCCAGCAGGGCCGGGACAGGAGTAGTGAGGAGTGAGCAGTTCTTC. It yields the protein CASRAGTGVVRSEQFF.